This T cell receptor (beta chain) is from a study of blood T cell repertoires in COVID-19 (TCRdb year 2020). At the level of the whole study: Collaborator samples came from the United States, Italy and Spain and covered acute and convalescent phases of COVID-19. The material from the prospective study consisted of cDNA or gDNA derived from T cells, B-cell-depleted T cells, or PBMCs. The repertoires were released in a freely available public database intended as a resource for research on the immune response to SARS-CoV-2. Sample metadata almost always included a de-identified subject ID, COVID-19 status, age in years and sex. Samples were obtained from the ongoing ImmuneRACE study (first 160 participants) and from some 1,200 subjects provided by 6 global collaborators. Subjects who had been exposed to COVID-19, were actively infected with it, or had recovered from it provided the deeply sampled blood TCRbeta repertoires that made up the dataset. Where HLA class I and class II types were available, the types were taken from metadata supplied by the sample provider, not from assay-based typing.

About this clone: Its antigen has not been determined. No base qualities exist here, and no much larger clone lies one base off it.

Findings and caveats that apply to the study as a whole: Clinical and demographic metadata were provided uncurated, with the amount varying by source and participant.

In the prospective study, participants were 18 to 89 years old, resided in around 25 geographic areas of the United States, and were enrolled through a virtual design. Cohort assignment in the prospective study relied on participant-reported clinical history from a screening survey and a study questionnaire. ImmuneRACE Cohort 3 recovered participants were defined by two consecutive negative NP/OP PCR tests, healthcare professional clearance, or symptom resolution. Each participant in the prospective study had whole blood, serum and a nasopharyngeal or oropharyngeal swab collected by mobile phlebotomists. Additional blood draws and questionnaires over a roughly two-month period could optionally be provided by prospective study participants. Prospective study blood samples were shipped either frozen or at room temperature before DNA extraction. The immunoSEQ Assay, a bias-controlled multiplex PCR, was used to amplify TCRbeta CDR3 regions from genomic DNA. Processing in the source paper ran as follows. Within the assay, amplification of reference gene primers was used to estimate how many nucleated cells each sample contained. Sequence reads were collapsed and filtered to measure the absolute abundance of every unique TCRbeta CDR3 rearrangement. For each sample, productive Simpson clonality was calculated by taking the square root of Simpson's diversity index across productive rearrangements. This immuneACCESS table, as held by TCRdb, lists in-frame sequences with V and J called but not all clones. Of the missing ones, under half trace to an unresolved V gene in checked studies; the others have no known cause. The DNA was the basis for D and trimming; V, J and clone size are from that table. The table for this sample lists about 180,000 clones; just over 85% of them were counted only once. Approximately 9% of the sample goes to the ten largest clones.

The CDR3 runs 14 amino acids, cysteine and phenylalanine included. Just the 42-base CDR3 DNA is kept, in frame starting at base 1. Taken from the germline V gene, the CDR1 and CDR2 loops are SGHRS and YFSETQ. V is cut by 0 bases and J by 4 bases, and the space between the germline ends is 8 bases. Sequencing used PBMCs or T cells enriched from blood (not recorded which). The V gene is TRBV5-1 and the J gene is TRBJ1-3; a confident D gene designation cannot be given. The TCR sequence derives from a woman between 18 and 30 years old who had recovered from COVID-19. CDR3 reads: CASSLASAGNTIYF. The nucleotide sequence reads as follows: TGCGCCAGCAGCTTGGCGTCAGCGGGAAACACCATATATTTT.